The present T cell receptor beta chain was sequenced within a study of T cells in women clearing cervical HPV infection (dated by TCRdb to 2017 to 2018). Describing the broader study: The cases were 25 to 30 women with histologically confirmed HPV16-related CIN3 or worse, and 2 of those women had invasive cancers. The approximately 26 controls were women who cleared a single incident HPV16 infection within 12 months without developing precancer or cancer. This exploratory proof-of-principle case-control study, nested within the Guanacaste HPV Natural History Study in Costa Rica, compared TCR repertoires among women with different cervical HPV16 outcomes. Since only a few of the women had HLA typing available, the possibility that HLA type was acting as a confounder could not be ruled out. Cases were matched to controls by age within five years and by the year the sample was collected. As quality controls, five blinded duplicates were added to each group, bringing the total to approximately 60 samples made up of 50 or so participants and approximately 10 replicates. The parent cohort enrolled 10,049 women aged 18 or older in Guanacaste, Costa Rica, in about 1992 to 1994 and followed the women for around 7 years. Among cases, blood sampling came a median of roughly 150 days after lesion detection, with an interquartile range of about 80 to 230 days. Case blood was taken at the visit when the lesion was first identified, whereas control blood was taken when infection was no longer detected. Median age was roughly 32 years in cases versus approximately 37 in controls, and baseline characteristics did not differ significantly.

A word on this clone: This receptor's antigen is unknown. The CDR3 end is not reached by the read, which stops 3 residues before it; the germline J gene fills it in.

Every participant had a single incident cervical HPV16 infection, and prevalent HPV16 infections were excluded. Cervical HPV DNA was detected with MY09/MY11 PCR, and genotyping was done with dot-blot hybridization. About 14 mL of heparinized blood was centrifuged, after which the buffy coat was aliquoted, frozen at -30 degrees C, and then stored at -80 degrees C. QIAGEN kits were used to extract genomic DNA from buffy coat specimens. CDR1 and CDR2 are read off the germline V gene as KGHSH and LQKENI. The CDR3 covers 15 residues, taking in both the cysteine and the phenylalanine. Part of the CDR3 DNA is given, 36 bases translated from base 1. V is shortened by 4 bases, J by 5 bases, and the region joining them spans 14 bases. Using the immunoSEQ assay, multiplex PCR amplified TCR beta CDR3 regions from an average of approximately 1,200 ng of genomic DNA per sample. Primer bias was corrected in the assay by using a complete synthetic TCR repertoire to establish an amplification baseline. The amplicons were sequenced on the Illumina platform. In the authors' own workflow: Sequences were error-corrected by clustering with frequency ratios and a modified nearest-neighbor algorithm and were then analyzed in the immunoSEQ Analyzer with IMGT gene definitions. At each rarefaction depth, TCR richness and evenness were averaged across 20 rarefaction repeats, and samples with fewer sequences than that depth were excluded. V, D and J gene relative abundances were compared between groups with Wilcoxon rank sum tests, applying FDR correction. For the blinded duplicates, the intraclass correlation was approximately 96% for TCR richness and averaged 76.4% across some 66 gene segments. Imported from immuneACCESS, the table was reduced by TCRdb to in-frame sequences with V and J called. These copies leave out some clones; in studies compared against another copy, an unresolved V gene accounts for under half, and the cause of the remainder is not known. V and J calls and clone size are copied from that table; D and trimming were computed from the DNA. The table for this sample records 28,000 or so clones. The biggest ten clones account for 8.4% of the sample.

Findings and caveats that apply to the study as a whole: Whether associations preceded infection or resulted from infection could not be shown with the cross-sectional design, and effector/memory subsets and HPV-specific T cells were not isolated. Significantly higher TCR repertoire richness was observed in CIN3+ cases than in controls across sequencing depths, whereas no difference in evenness was found. Because T-cell numbers per sample were unknown, differences in richness could reflect varying T-cell content rather than repertoire biology. TRBV6-7 relative abundance was lower in cases than in controls (roughly 0.12% versus 0.15%; Bonferroni P = 0.0008). Random forest classifiers combining richness and V gene abundances distinguished cases from controls with an estimated AUC of less than 0.9.

The receptor chain draws on TRBV18 and TRBJ1-4; matching of 6 bases hints at TRBD1 as the D gene. The sequenced sample consisted of blood buffy coat. This sequence originates from a woman aged 18-70 years with a cervical HPV16 infection that either progressed to CIN3+ or cleared (not recorded which). CDR3 sequence: CASSRLRTENEKLFF. Incomplete CDR3 DNA: TGTGCCAGCTCACGTTTGAGGACAGAGAATGAAAAA.